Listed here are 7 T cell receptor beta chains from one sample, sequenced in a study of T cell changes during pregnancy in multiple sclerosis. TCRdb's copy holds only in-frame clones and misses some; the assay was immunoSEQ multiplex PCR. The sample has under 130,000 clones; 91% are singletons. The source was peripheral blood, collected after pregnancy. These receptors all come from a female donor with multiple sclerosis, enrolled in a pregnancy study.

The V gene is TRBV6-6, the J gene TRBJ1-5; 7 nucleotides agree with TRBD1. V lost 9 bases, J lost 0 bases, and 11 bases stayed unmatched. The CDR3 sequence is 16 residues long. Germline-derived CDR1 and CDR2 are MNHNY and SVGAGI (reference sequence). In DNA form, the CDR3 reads TGTGCCAGTATCGCCAGGGGGTCCATTAGCAATCAGCCCCAGCATTTT. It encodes CASIARGSISNQPQHF.

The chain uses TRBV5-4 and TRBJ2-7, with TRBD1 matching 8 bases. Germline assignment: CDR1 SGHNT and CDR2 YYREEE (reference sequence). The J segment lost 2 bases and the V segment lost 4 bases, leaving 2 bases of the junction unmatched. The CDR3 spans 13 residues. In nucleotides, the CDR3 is TGTGCCAGCAGCAGACAGGGGACCTACGAGCAGTACTTC. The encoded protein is CASSRQGTYEQYF.

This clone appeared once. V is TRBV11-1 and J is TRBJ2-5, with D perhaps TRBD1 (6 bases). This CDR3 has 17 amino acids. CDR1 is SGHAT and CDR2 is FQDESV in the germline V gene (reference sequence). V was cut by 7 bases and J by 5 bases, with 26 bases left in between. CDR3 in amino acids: CASTFGTGTTRSETQYF. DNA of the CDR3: TGTGCCAGCACCTTTGGGACCGGGACAACTAGGTCGGAGACCCAGTACTTC.

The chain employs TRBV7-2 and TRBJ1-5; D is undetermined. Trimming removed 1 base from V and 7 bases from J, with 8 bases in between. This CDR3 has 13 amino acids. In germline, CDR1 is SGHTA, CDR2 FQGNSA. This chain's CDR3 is CASSLGGEQPQHF. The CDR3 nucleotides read TGTGCCAGCAGCTTAGGAGGAGAACAGCCCCAGCATTTT.

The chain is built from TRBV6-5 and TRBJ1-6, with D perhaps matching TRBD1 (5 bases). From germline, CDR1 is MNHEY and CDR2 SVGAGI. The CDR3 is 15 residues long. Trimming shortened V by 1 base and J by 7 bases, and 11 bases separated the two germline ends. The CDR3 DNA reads TGTGCCAGCAGTTACTACAGGTCCGAGAATTCACCCCTCCACTTT. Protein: CASSYYRSENSPLHF.

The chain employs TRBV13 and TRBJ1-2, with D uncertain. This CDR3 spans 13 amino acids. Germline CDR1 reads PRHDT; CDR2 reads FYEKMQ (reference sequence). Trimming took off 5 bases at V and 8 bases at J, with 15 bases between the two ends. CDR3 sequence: CASSPGEGSGYTF. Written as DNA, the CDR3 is TGTGCCAGCAGCCCTGGGGAGGGCTCGGGCTACACCTTC.

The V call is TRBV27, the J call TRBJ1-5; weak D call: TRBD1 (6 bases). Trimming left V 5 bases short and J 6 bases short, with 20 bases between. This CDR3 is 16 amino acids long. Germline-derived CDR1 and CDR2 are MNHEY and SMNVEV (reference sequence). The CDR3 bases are TGTGCCAGCAGTCTTGGGACATCCGGGGTTGGTCAGCCCCAGCATTTT. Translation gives CASSLGTSGVGQPQHF.